This is a list of T cell receptor beta chains from one sample in a study of cytomegalovirus exposure and HLA in healthy donors. Data came from immunoSEQ multiplex PCR; TCRdb stores just in-frame clones and leaves some out. The record lists around 120,000 clones, of which the ten most abundant hold less than 4.5%. Sequenced sample: PBMCs. The source of these receptors is a man aged 18 to 35 in good health and CMV-seronegative. The CDR3 runs from the conserved cysteine through the conserved F or W. A D gene is named only where the DNA matches it firmly.

D	J	V	DNA	CDR3
TRBD1	TRBJ1-1	TRBV7-8	TGTGCCAGCAGCGCCCCCAGGGGGCTAGGCACTGAAGCTTTCTTT	CASSAPRGLGTEAFF
-	TRBJ1-5	TRBV5-4	TGTGCCAGCAGCTTGGGAGGTATAGGACAGCCCCAGCATTTT	CASSLGGIGQPQHF
-	TRBJ1-1	TRBV6-5	TGTGCCAGCAGTTACTCGGGAAGGGGTAACACTGAAGCTTTCTTT	CASSYSGRGNTEAFF
TRBD1	TRBJ2-7	TRBV9	TGTGCCAGCAGCGGGACAGGGGTCGAGCAGTACTTC	CASSGTGVEQYF
-	TRBJ1-1	TRBV30	TGTGCCTGGAGAGCCCTCCAGGTCGTGGTTACTGAAGCTTTCTTT	CAWRALQVVVTEAFF
-	TRBJ1-4	TRBV5-1	TGCGCCAGCAGCTTAGGGGGTTATGCAACTAATGAAAAACTGTTTTTT	CASSLGGYATNEKLFF
TRBD1	TRBJ2-7	TRBV27	TGTGCCAGCGGGACAGGCCCATACGAGCAGTACTTC	CASGTGPYEQYF
-	TRBJ1-5	TRBV7-9	TGTGCCAGCAGCCAATCAGGGGGCAATCAGCCCCAGCATTTT	CASSQSGGNQPQHF
-	TRBJ2-2	TRBV7-2	TGTGCCAGCAGCTTAGTGGGAGTCAAGCCCGGGGAGCTGTTTTTT	CASSLVGVKPGELFF
-	TRBJ2-7	TRBV19	TGTGCCAGTAGTAGCACAGGGGGGGACTCCTACGAGCAGTACTTC	CASSSTGGDSYEQYF
-	TRBJ1-1	TRBV30	TGTGCCTGGAGTGTAAGGGCGAGCGGAGGAAACACTGAAGCTTTCTTT	CAWSVRASGGNTEAFF
TRBD2	TRBJ2-1	TRBV5-1	TGCGCCAGCAGTCCATTAGCAGGGACTAGCTTCTACAATGAGCAGTTCTTC	CASSPLAGTSFYNEQFF
TRBD1	TRBJ2-3	TRBV5-1	TGCGCCAGCAGCTGGAGCCGGGACAGGAGAAGCACAGATACGCAGTATTTT	CASSWSRDRRSTDTQYF
-	TRBJ1-1	TRBV30	TGTGCCTGGAGTCCCAACATCGACTACACTGAAGCTTTCTTT	CAWSPNIDYTEAFF
-	TRBJ2-3	TRBV9	TGTGCCAGCCTTCGGCTAGAGGGCGCAGATACGCAGTATTTT	CASLRLEGADTQYF
TRBD2	TRBJ2-1	TRBV5-6	TGTGCCAGCAGCTTGCCGGGACTAGCGGGCAATAATGAGCAGTTCTTC	CASSLPGLAGNNEQFF
-	TRBJ2-7	TRBV13	TGTGCCAGCAGCTCGTACGGGAGCTCCTACGAGCAGTACTTC	CASSSYGSSYEQYF
TRBD2	TRBJ2-3	TRBV19	TGTGCCAGTAGTATAGTGGGAGTAGGGAGGGCAGATACGCAGTATTTT	CASSIVGVGRADTQYF
TRBD1	TRBJ1-1	TRBV18	TGTGCCAGCTCCCAACTCGGGACAGGGGATTTGAACACTGAAGCTTTCTTT	CASSQLGTGDLNTEAFF
-	TRBJ2-1	TRBV19	TGTGCCAGTAGTACCCGGACAGACTTTAGCTCCTACAATGAGCAGTTCTTC	CASSTRTDFSSYNEQFF
-	TRBJ2-1	TRBV11-2	TGTGCCAGCAGCTCCGGGGGGCCTGACAATGAGCAGTTCTTC	CASSSGGPDNEQFF
-	TRBJ1-2	TRBV28	TGTGCCAGCAGGTCTTCCGGGACAAACTATGGCTACACCTTC	CASRSSGTNYGYTF
TRBD2	TRBJ2-1	TRBV7-9	TGTGCCAGCAGCCCGCAGATTCTAGCGGGAGCCTACAATGAGCAGTTCTTC	CASSPQILAGAYNEQFF
-	TRBJ2-1	TRBV5-1	TGCGCCAGCAGCTCCGGACTCGCCAATGAGCAGTTCTTC	CASSSGLANEQFF
TRBD1	TRBJ2-1	TRBV4-1	TGCGCCAGCAGCCAAGGCTCCGTTTCGGGACAGGGGTCCTACAATGAGCAGTTCTTC	CASSQGSVSGQGSYNEQFF
-	TRBJ2-5	TRBV9	TGTGCCAGCAAAGGGGGGGCATCAGAGACCCAGTACTTC	CASKGGASETQYF